This passage covers 22 T cell receptor beta chains from one sample sequenced in a study of beta chain features in type 1 diabetes. Of the isolated RNA, all was reverse transcribed, and so the sequenced material was expressed TCRB transcripts. Assay: immunoSEQ multiplex PCR; the TCRdb copy retains only in-frame clones and omits some. The sample has 280,000 or so clones; over 12% are singletons. No cognate antigen is known for these TCRs. Whole-study results and caveats: Across all four CD4+ subsets, people with type 1 diabetes showed modestly shorter TCRB CDR3s.

The specimen sequenced was naive CD4+ T cells from blood. The source is a man aged 18 to 29 with type 1 diabetes.

This clone was detected only a few times. The genes are TRBV7-6 and TRBJ2-7; TRBD2 matches 14 bases. The V gene's germline CDR1 is SGHVS and CDR2 FNYEAQ. The CDR3 covers 15 residues. The J segment lost 5 bases and the V segment lost 5 bases, leaving 5 bases of the junction unmatched. CDR3 nucleotide sequence: TGTGCCAGCAGCCCAAGGACTAGCGGGAGGAACGAGCAGTACTTC. It specifies CASSPRTSGRNEQYF.

This clone showed up just a few times. This chain links TRBV29-1 with TRBJ1-6; D is unclear. V was clipped by 4 bases and J by 2 bases, with 6 bases between them. CDR3 length equals 13 residues. CDR1 and CDR2 (germline): SQVTM, ANQGSEA. The CDR3 loop reads CSVGRAYNSPLHF. As DNA, the CDR3 is TGCAGCGTTGGGCGGGCCTATAATTCACCCCTCCACTTT. Complete variable domain (other parts from reference TRBV29-1 and TRBJ1-6): SAVISQKPSRDICQRGTSLTIQCQVDSQVTMMFWYRQQPGQSLTLIATANQGSEATYESGFVIDKFPISRPNLTFSTLTVSNMSPEDSSIYLCSVGRAYNSPLHFGNGTRLTVT.

The chain has TRBV18 and TRBJ2-1; 10 nucleotides line up with TRBD1. The CDR3 contains 19 residues. V dropped 0 bases and J dropped 2; count of bases not matched to a gene: 10. Per germline, CDR1 KGHSH and CDR2 LQKENI. CDR3 nucleotide sequence: TGTGCCAGCTCACCACCGGGACAGGGGATGACCGATGCCTACAATGAGCAGTTCTTC. Residues: CASSPPGQGMTDAYNEQFF.

J is TRBJ2-1 and V is TRBV30; 7 bases agree with TRBD1. The V and J ends lost 8 bases and 9 bases, in that order; junction bases with no gene match: 19. Germline CDR1 GTSNPN, CDR2 SVGIG (reference sequence). The CDR3 length is 15 residues. The DNA for the CDR3 is TGTGCCGGGGGAAACAGGGGCAACTCCTACCTTGAGCAGTTCTTC. Translation: CAGGNRGNSYLEQFF.

The gene calls are TRBV7-2 and TRBJ1-2; D gene ambiguous. The CDR3 is made up of 15 amino acids. With 4 bases removed from V and 3 bases from J, the gap between germline ends came to 15 bases. The germline gives CDR1 SGHTA, CDR2 FQGNSA. This chain's CDR3 is CASSSSLGVHYGYTF. The CDR3, as DNA: TGTGCCAGCAGCTCCAGCCTCGGGGTTCACTATGGCTACACCTTC.

This clone appeared once. This chain uses TRBV18 with TRBJ2-6, with a possible D match to TRBD2 (6 bases). V was cut by 0 bases and J by 4 bases, with 16 bases left in between. This CDR3 is 18 amino acids long. From germline, CDR1 is KGHSH and CDR2 LQKENI. In DNA, the CDR3 is TGTGCCAGCTCACCACCTTTGTTTTCGGGGGTCGGGGCCAACGTCCTGACTTTC. Translating gives CASSPPLFSGVGANVLTF.

This chain joins TRBV7-9 and TRBJ1-1; 7 bases agree with TRBD1. The trim removed 2 bases at V and 8 bases at J, leaving 8 bases unmatched. This CDR3 spans 14 amino acids. Germline CDR1 and CDR2: SEHNR and FQNEAQ (reference sequence). CDR3: CASSLNRGPSEAFF. The CDR3 DNA is TGTGCCAGCAGCTTAAACAGGGGCCCCTCCGAAGCTTTCTTT.

V is TRBV18 and J is TRBJ2-7; a weak D match, TRBD1 (6 bases). Germline V CDR1 and CDR2: KGHSH, LQKENI. With 8 bases removed from V and 1 base from J, the gap between germline ends came to 12 bases. The CDR3 runs to 13 residues. CDR3 bases: TGTGCCAGCGGACAGTCCACGTCCTACGAGCAGTACTTC. Protein sequence: CASGQSTSYEQYF.

Only a few counts were recorded for this clone. The chain has TRBV7-2 and TRBJ1-1, with D maybe TRBD1 (5 bases). V lost 5 bases and J lost 3, with 13 bases in between. There are 14 residues in the CDR3. Germline V gene data show CDR1 as SGHTA and CDR2 as FQGNSA. The CDR3 protein is CASSRQGIHTEAFF. DNA of the CDR3: TGTGCCAGCAGCAGGCAGGGTATACACACTGAAGCTTTCTTT.

This clone was picked up a small number of times. The chain combines TRBV7-2 with TRBJ1-1, with D tentatively TRBD1 (6 bases). The germline CDR1 and CDR2 sequences are SGHTA and FQGNSA. The CDR3 is made up of 13 amino acids. The V end lost 5 bases, the J end lost 3 bases, and 10 bases lay between the germline ends. The CDR3 loop is CASSGQGYTEAFF. The CDR3, as DNA: TGTGCCAGCAGCGGTCAGGGGTACACTGAAGCTTTCTTT.

This clone was counted a few times. The V gene is TRBV7-2, the J gene TRBJ2-5; TRBD1 might be the D (5 bases). Trimming removed 1 base from V and 2 bases from J, with 8 bases in between. This CDR3 has 14 residues. The germline CDR1 and CDR2 sequences are SGHTA and FQGNSA. In DNA form, the CDR3 reads TGTGCCAGCAGCTTAGTGTGGACACAAGAGACCCAGTACTTC. This encodes CASSLVWTQETQYF.

The rearrangement joins TRBV7-6 to TRBJ2-3; weak D call: TRBD2 (7 bases). The CDR3 spans 15 residues. Germline CDR1 SGHVS, CDR2 FNYEAQ. The V end lost 5 bases, the J end lost 0 bases, and 12 bases lay between the germline ends. The CDR3 DNA is TGTGCCAGCAGCGGGGGGGCGGCTAGCACAGATACGCAGTATTTT. As protein: CASSGGAASTDTQYF.

This clone has only a few counts. The chain carries TRBV10-3 and TRBJ1-2; 7 nucleotides match TRBD1. This CDR3 has 19 amino acids. Germline CDR1 ENHRY, CDR2 SYGVKD. Trimming removed 3 bases from V and 4 bases from J; junction bases left unmatched: 20. The CDR3 coding sequence is TGTGCCATCAGTGACCTTCTGTCCAACCGGGACAGAGGTGGCTATGGCTACACCTTC. Its protein product is CAISDLLSNRDRGGYGYTF.

This clone turned up a few times. V usage is TRBV2 and J usage is TRBJ2-2, with a possible D match to TRBD1 (5 bases). CDR1 and CDR2 (germline): SNHLY, FYNNEI. Trimming shortened V by 9 bases and J by 0 bases, and 20 bases separated the two germline ends. The CDR3 consists of 17 residues. CDR3 sequence: CARPRPPSGTNTGELFF. The DNA of the CDR3 is TGTGCCAGACCACGTCCCCCATCAGGGACGAACACCGGGGAGCTGTTTTTT. Full variable domain (remainder filled in from reference TRBV2 and TRBJ2-2): EPEVTQTPSHQVTQMGQEVILRCVPISNHLYFYWYRQILGQKVEFLVSFYNNEISEKSEIFDDQFSVERPDGSNFTLKIRSTKLEDSAMYFCARPRPPSGTNTGELFFGEGSRLTVL.

This sequence joins TRBV11-2 and TRBJ2-4; 8 nucleotides match TRBD1. The J segment lost 4 bases and the V segment lost 1 base, leaving 6 bases of the junction unmatched. This CDR3 region has 16 residues. Germline-derived CDR1 and CDR2 are SGHAT and FQNNGV. The CDR3, as DNA: TGTGCCAGCAGCTTAGGAATAACAGGGGGGAAAAACATTCAGTACTTC. It specifies CASSLGITGGKNIQYF. The full variable domain, its missing parts supplied by reference TRBV11-2 and TRBJ2-4, is EAGVAQSPRYKIIEKRQSVAFWCNPISGHATLYWYQQILGQGPKLLIQFQNNGVVDDSQLPKDRFSAERLKGVDSTLKIQPAKLEDSAVYLCASSLGITGGKNIQYFGAGTRLSVL.

The chain recombines TRBV28 with TRBJ1-1, with D uncertain. Germline values: CDR1 MDHEN, CDR2 SYDVKM. The length of the CDR3 is 13 residues. The germline V and J ends were trimmed by 10 bases and 4 bases, with 16 bases remaining between them. The CDR3 spells CATGAPGSTEAFF. Written as DNA, the CDR3 is TGTGCCACCGGTGCCCCTGGGAGCACTGAAGCTTTCTTT.

This clone was counted only a few times. V gene TRBV23-1 combines with J gene TRBJ2-3; no clear D gene. TRBV23-1 is an ORF, with its function uncertain. The CDR3 runs to 15 residues. Trimming left V 1 base short and J 6 bases short, with 14 bases between. The CDR3 reads CASSQLTVQWDTQYF. CDR3 nucleotides: TGCGCCAGCAGTCAATTAACAGTGCAGTGGGATACGCAGTATTTT.

A few counts support this clone. One junction end does not reproduce the germline sequence, and a read error may be involved. This CDR3 is CASSQQGNTEAFF. DNA for the CDR3: TGCGCCAGCAGCCAACAGGGGAACACTGAAGCTTTCTTT. V gene TRBV7-2 combines with J gene TRBJ1-1, with D possibly matching TRBD1 (6 bases). The CDR3 extends over 13 amino acids. Per germline, CDR1 SGHTA and CDR2 FQGNSA.

This clone was seen only a few times. V gene TRBV9 combines with J gene TRBJ2-1; a weak D match, TRBD1 (6 bases). The V gene lost 0 bases and the J gene lost 10 bases, with 14 bases spanning the gap. There are 14 residues in the CDR3. CDR1 is SGDLS and CDR2 is YYNGEE in the germline V gene. The CDR3 protein is CASSVALNQGEQFF. The CDR3 DNA reads as TGTGCCAGCAGCGTAGCCCTCAACCAGGGGGAGCAGTTCTTC.

This clone was recorded a few times. This specimen includes other DNA sequences encoding the same CDR3. This sequence joins TRBV18 and TRBJ2-5; the D is unclear. Trimming took 2 bases from V and 1 from J, leaving 5 bases between them. This CDR3 is built from 13 residues. Germline V gene sequence: CDR1 KGHSH, CDR2 LQKENI. In nucleotides, the CDR3 is TGTGCCAGCTCACCAGACATCCAAGAGACCCAGTACTTC. Encoded protein: CASSPDIQETQYF.

The table lists this clone with a few counts. The rearrangement joins TRBV29-1 to TRBJ1-1, with unresolved D. V was shortened by 3 bases and J by 0 bases, with 5 bases between the two germline ends. CDR3 size: 12 residues. Germline V gene sequence: CDR1 SQVTM, CDR2 ANQGSEA. Written as DNA, the CDR3 is TGCAGCGTTGACAGATTGAACACTGAAGCTTTCTTT. It codes for CSVDRLNTEAFF.

This clone appeared a few times. The chain couples TRBV6-6 to TRBJ2-1; D is unclear. This CDR3 has 13 residues. Germline V CDR1 and CDR2: MNHNY, SVGAGI (reference sequence). Deletions cut 8 bases from V and 2 bases from J, with 10 bases between. CDR3: CASLADAYNEQFF. For the CDR3, the DNA is TGTGCCAGCTTAGCTGATGCCTACAATGAGCAGTTCTTC.